These 12 T cell receptor beta chains were sequenced from one sample in a study of OX40 agonist ivuxolimab in advanced cancers. Some clones are missing from TCRdb's copy, which holds only in-frame ones; the method was immunoSEQ multiplex PCR. The sample carries roughly 60,000 clones, 85% recorded once. The input for sequencing was CD4+ or CD8+ T cells sorted from blood, taken in a trial of the OX40 agonist ivuxolimab. The receptors originated from an adult with an advanced solid tumor such as melanoma, head and neck, liver or kidney cancer.

J is TRBJ2-7 and V is TRBV5-6; weak D call: TRBD2 (6 bases). The germline gives CDR1 SGHDT, CDR2 YYEEEE. Trimming left V 4 bases short and J 1 base short, with 21 bases between. CDR3 length: 17 residues. The CDR3 here is CASSPDWRGDGSYEQYF. In nucleotides, the CDR3 is TGTGCCAGCAGCCCCGATTGGCGGGGCGACGGTTCCTACGAGCAGTACTTC.

CDR3 protein: CASSLTSAYNEQFF. The CDR3 bases are TGCGCCAGCAGCTTAACTAGCGCATACAATGAGCAGTTCTTC. The V and J genes are TRBV5-1 and TRBJ2-1; TRBD2 matches 7 bases. This CDR3 spans 14 amino acids. The trim removed 2 bases at V and 4 bases at J, leaving 3 bases unmatched. From germline, CDR1 is SGHRS and CDR2 YFSETQ.

The CDR3 here is CASSRGQGAYEQYF. CDR3 in DNA: TGTGCCAGTAGTAGGGGACAGGGGGCGTACGAGCAGTACTTC. The V and J genes are TRBV19 and TRBJ2-7, with TRBD1 matching 12 bases. Trimming removed 4 bases from V and 4 bases from J; junction bases left unmatched: 2. CDR1 is LNHDA and CDR2 is SQIVND in the germline V gene (reference sequence). The CDR3 sequence is 14 residues long.

This clone was detected once. This chain joins TRBV2 and TRBJ1-4; tentative D call: TRBD1 (5 bases). CDR1 and CDR2 (germline): SNHLY, FYNNEI. This CDR3 has 14 residues. Trimming left V 6 bases short and J 0 bases short, with 8 bases between. The CDR3, as DNA: TGTGCCAGCAGGGGGGACTCAACTAATGAAAAACTGTTTTTT. This translates into CASRGDSTNEKLFF.

This chain's CDR3 is CASSLSTGQDTQYF. The CDR3, as DNA: TGCGCCAGCAGCTTGAGTACTGGGCAAGATACGCAGTATTTT. The chain carries TRBV5-1 and TRBJ2-3; D not resolved. Trimming cost V 1 base and J 5 bases, with 11 bases left between them. Germline assignment: CDR1 SGHRS and CDR2 YFSETQ. CDR3 size: 14 residues.

This clone was counted once. This chain links TRBV10-3 with TRBJ2-5; D is perhaps TRBD2 (7 bases). Near its end, the DNA agrees better with TRBJ2-7, so the J call may be wrong. In germline, CDR1 is ENHRY, CDR2 SYGVKD. The CDR3 covers 17 residues. The DNA of the CDR3 is TGTGCCATCAGTGAGTCCTCATTCGGGGGGCTTACCTACGAGCAGTACTTC. Encoded protein: CAISESSFGGLTYEQYF.

V is TRBV14 and J is TRBJ1-4, with TRBD1 matching 9 bases. After removal of 5 bases from V and 8 bases from J, the junction contained 12 bases not matched to a gene. This CDR3 region has 16 residues. Per the germline V gene, CDR1 is SGHDN and CDR2 is FVKESK. This CDR3 is CASSAHTGGIGEKLFF. The CDR3 DNA is TGTGCCAGCAGCGCACACACAGGGGGCATTGGGGAAAAACTGTTTTTT. The full variable domain, its missing parts supplied by reference TRBV14 and TRBJ1-4, is EAGVTQFPSHSVIEKGQTVTLRCDPISGHDNLYWYRRVMGKEIKFLLHFVKESKQDESGMPNNRFLAERTGGTYSTLKVQPAELEDSGVYFCASSAHTGGIGEKLFFGSGTQLSVL.

In its sample, this clone was seen a few times. The genes are TRBV10-1 and TRBJ1-1; TRBD1 agrees at 7 bases. The V gene's germline CDR1 is WNHNN and CDR2 SYGVQD (reference sequence). Unmatched junction bases numbered 8, after V lost 11 bases and J lost 5 bases. This CDR3 comprises 12 residues. CDR3 nucleotide sequence: TGCGCCCCCCAGGGGGGGAGGACTGAAGCTTTCTTT. Its translation: CAPQGGRTEAFF.

This clone came up a few times. The V call is TRBV9, the J call TRBJ2-7; D may be TRBD2 (5 bases). V lost 5 bases to trimming and J lost 7 bases, with 13 bases between them. The germline V gene encodes CDR1 SGDLS and CDR2 YYNGEE. The CDR3 is 12 residues long. CDR3 coding DNA: TGTGCCAGCAGTAGTCGTTCGGGGGAGCAGTACTTC. The encoded protein is CASSSRSGEQYF. Variable domain in full (rest from reference TRBV9 and TRBJ2-7): DSGVTQTPKHLITATGQRVTLRCSPRSGDLSVYWYQQSLDQGLQFLIQYYNGEERAKGNILERFSAQQFPDLHSELNLSSLELGDSALYFCASSSRSGEQYFGPGTRLTVT.

The V gene is TRBV7-8, the J gene TRBJ2-7; 9 bases line up with TRBD1. This CDR3 comprises 15 residues. The germline CDR1 and CDR2 sequences are SGHVS and FQNEAQ. V was clipped by 1 base and J by 3 bases; unmatched bases: 4. The CDR3 reads CASSLDLTGGYEQYF. In DNA form, the CDR3 reads TGTGCCAGCAGCTTAGACCTGACAGGGGGCTACGAGCAGTACTTC.

The chain has TRBV2 and TRBJ2-7; a possible D gene is TRBD2 (5 bases). Germline V lookup: CDR1 SNHLY, CDR2 FYNNEI. The CDR3 spans 12 residues. V was clipped by 8 bases and J by 4 bases, with 12 bases between them. CDR3 DNA sequence: TGTGCCAGCGGTCGGGAAGAGTACGAGCAGTACTTC. It translates to CASGREEYEQYF.

The chain links TRBV6-1 to TRBJ2-2, with D perhaps given as TRBD1 or TRBD2 (6 bases each). This CDR3 is built from 13 residues. Germline assignment: CDR1 MNHNS and CDR2 SASEGT. The V end lost 7 bases, the J end lost 2 bases, and 8 bases lay between the germline ends. The CDR3 DNA sequence: TGTGCCAGCAAGGGGGGCAACACCGGGGAGCTGTTTTTT. It translates to CASKGGNTGELFF.